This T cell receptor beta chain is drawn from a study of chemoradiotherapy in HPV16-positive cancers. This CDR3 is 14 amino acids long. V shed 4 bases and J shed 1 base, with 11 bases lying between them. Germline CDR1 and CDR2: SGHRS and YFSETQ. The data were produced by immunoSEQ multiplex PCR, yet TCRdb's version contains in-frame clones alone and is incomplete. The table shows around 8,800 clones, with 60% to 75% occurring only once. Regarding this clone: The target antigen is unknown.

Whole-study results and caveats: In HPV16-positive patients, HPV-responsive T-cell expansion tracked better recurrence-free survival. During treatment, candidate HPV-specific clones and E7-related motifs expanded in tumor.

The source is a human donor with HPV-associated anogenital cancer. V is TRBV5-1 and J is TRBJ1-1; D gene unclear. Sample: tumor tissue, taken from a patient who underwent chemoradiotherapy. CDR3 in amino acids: CASSQNPGNTEAFF. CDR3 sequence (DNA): TGCGCCAGCAGCCAGAATCCGGGGAACACTGAAGCTTTCTTT. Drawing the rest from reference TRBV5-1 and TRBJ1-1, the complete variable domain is KAGVTQTPRYLIKTRGQQVTLSCSPISGHRSVSWYQQTPGQGLQFLFEYFSETQRNKGNFPGRFSGRQFSNSRSEMNVSTLELGDSALYLCASSQNPGNTEAFFGQGTRLTVV.